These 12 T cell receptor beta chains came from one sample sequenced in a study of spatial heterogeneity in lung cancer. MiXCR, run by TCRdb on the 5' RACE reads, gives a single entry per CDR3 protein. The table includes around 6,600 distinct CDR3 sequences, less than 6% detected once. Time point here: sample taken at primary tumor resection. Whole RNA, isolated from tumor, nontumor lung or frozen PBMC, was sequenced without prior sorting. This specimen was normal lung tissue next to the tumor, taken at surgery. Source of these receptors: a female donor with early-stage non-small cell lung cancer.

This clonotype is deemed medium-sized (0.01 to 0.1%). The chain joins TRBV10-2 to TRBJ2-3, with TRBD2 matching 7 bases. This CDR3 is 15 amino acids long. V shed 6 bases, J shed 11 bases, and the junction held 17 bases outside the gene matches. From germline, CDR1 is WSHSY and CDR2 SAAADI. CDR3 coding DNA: TGCGCCAGCAGCAGGACTAGTCGGGGAGCGGGTGGGCAGTATTTT. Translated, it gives CASSRTSRGAGGQYF.

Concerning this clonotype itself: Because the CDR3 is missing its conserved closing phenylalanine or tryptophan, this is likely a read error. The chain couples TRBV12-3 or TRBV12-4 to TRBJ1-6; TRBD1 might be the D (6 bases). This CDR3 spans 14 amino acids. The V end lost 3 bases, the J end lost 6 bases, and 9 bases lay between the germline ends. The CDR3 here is CASSFKQGNSPLHC. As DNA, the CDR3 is TGTGCCAGCAGTTTTAAACAGGGTAATTCACCCCTCCACTGT.

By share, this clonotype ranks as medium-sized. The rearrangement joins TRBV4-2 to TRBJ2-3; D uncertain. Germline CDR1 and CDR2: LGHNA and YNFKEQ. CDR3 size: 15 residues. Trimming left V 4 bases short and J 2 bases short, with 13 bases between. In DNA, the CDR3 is TGTGCCAGCAGCCTTAGGTTCCTTACCACAGATACGCAGTATTTT. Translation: CASSLRFLTTDTQYF.

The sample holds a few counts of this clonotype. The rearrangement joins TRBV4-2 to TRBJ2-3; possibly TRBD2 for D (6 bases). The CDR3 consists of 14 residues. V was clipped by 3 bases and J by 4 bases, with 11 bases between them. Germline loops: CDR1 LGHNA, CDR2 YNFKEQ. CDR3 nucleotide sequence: TGTGCCAGCAGCCAGGGTAGACTAGCAGATACGCAGTATTTT. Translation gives CASSQGRLADTQYF.

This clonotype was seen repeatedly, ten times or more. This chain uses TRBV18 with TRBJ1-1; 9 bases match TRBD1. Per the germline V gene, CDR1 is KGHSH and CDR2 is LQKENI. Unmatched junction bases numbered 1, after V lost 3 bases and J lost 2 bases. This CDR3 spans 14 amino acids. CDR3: CASSPGQGNTEAFF. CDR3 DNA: TGTGCCAGCTCACCGGGACAGGGAAACACTGAAGCTTTCTTT.

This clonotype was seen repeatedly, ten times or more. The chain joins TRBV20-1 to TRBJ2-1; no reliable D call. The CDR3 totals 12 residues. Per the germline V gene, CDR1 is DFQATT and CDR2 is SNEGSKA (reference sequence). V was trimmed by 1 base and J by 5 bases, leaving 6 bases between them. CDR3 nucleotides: TGCAGTGCTAGAGGTTGGGACAATGAGCAGTTCTTC. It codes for CSARGWDNEQFF.

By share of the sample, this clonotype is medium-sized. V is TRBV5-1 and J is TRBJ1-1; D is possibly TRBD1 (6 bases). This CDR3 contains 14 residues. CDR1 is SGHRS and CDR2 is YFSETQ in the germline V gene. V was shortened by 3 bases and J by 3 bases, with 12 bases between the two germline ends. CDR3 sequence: CASSSGQQYTEAFF. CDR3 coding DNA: TGCGCCAGCAGCTCTGGACAGCAGTACACTGAAGCTTTCTTT.

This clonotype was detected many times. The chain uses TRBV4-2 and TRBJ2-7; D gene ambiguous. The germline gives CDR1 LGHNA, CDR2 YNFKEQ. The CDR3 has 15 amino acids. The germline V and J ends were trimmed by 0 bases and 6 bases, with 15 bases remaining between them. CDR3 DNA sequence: TGTGCCAGCAGCCAAGAAGGCCGGAACAAGGCCGAGCAGTACTTC. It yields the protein CASSQEGRNKAEQYF.

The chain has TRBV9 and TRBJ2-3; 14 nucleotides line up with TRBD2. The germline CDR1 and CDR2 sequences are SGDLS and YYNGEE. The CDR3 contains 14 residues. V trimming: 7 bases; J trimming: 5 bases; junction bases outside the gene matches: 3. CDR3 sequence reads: CASGTSGRGDTQYF. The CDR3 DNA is TGTGCCAGCGGGACTAGCGGGAGAGGAGATACGCAGTATTTT. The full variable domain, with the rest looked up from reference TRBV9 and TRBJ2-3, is DSGVTQTPKHLITATGQRVTLRCSPRSGDLSVYWYQQSLDQGLQFLIQYYNGEERAKGNILERFSAQQFPDLHSELNLSSLELGDSALYFCASGTSGRGDTQYFGPGTRLTVL.

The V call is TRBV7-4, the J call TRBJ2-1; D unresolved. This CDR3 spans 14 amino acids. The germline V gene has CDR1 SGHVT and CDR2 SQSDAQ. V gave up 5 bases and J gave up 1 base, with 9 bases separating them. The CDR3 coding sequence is TGTGCCAGCAGCCCTACGTTATCCTACAATGAGCAGTTCTTC. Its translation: CASSPTLSYNEQFF.

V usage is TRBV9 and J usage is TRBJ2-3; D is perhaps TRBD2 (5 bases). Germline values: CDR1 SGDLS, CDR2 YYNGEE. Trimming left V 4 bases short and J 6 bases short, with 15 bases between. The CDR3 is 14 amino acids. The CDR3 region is CASSTDGREDTQYF. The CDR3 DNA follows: TGTGCCAGCAGCACCGACGGAAGGGAGGATACGCAGTATTTT. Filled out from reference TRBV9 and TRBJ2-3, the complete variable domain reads DSGVTQTPKHLITATGQRVTLRCSPRSGDLSVYWYQQSLDQGLQFLIQYYNGEERAKGNILERFSAQQFPDLHSELNLSSLELGDSALYFCASSTDGREDTQYFGPGTRLTVL.

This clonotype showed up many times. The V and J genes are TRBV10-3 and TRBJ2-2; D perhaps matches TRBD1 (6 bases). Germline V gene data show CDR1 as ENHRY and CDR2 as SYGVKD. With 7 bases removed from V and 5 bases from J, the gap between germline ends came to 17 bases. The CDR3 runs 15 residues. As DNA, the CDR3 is TGTGCCATCACCGGACAGTCGGCTGGTACCGGGGAGCTGTTTTTT. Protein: CAITGQSAGTGELFF.